The entry that follows covers one T cell receptor beta chain sequence. The J segment lost 5 bases and the V segment lost 4 bases, leaving 4 bases of the junction unmatched. Germline CDR1 LGHDT, CDR2 YNNKEL (reference sequence). This CDR3 is built from 14 residues. The table came from immunoSEQ multiplex PCR; TCRdb's copy has only in-frame clones and leaves some out. The table has 100,000 or so clones, roughly nine tenths seen once. The entry originates in a study of control samples from healthy donors and cancer patients. This clonotype was obtained from a woman younger than 35 in good health. Sequencing used blood. This sequence joins TRBV3-1 (or the pseudogene TRBV3-2) and TRBJ1-4; 7 positions agree with TRBD1. The CDR3, as DNA: TGTGCCAGCAGCCTGGGACAGAGGAATGAAAAACTGTTTTTT. Translating it yields CASSLGQRNEKLFF.